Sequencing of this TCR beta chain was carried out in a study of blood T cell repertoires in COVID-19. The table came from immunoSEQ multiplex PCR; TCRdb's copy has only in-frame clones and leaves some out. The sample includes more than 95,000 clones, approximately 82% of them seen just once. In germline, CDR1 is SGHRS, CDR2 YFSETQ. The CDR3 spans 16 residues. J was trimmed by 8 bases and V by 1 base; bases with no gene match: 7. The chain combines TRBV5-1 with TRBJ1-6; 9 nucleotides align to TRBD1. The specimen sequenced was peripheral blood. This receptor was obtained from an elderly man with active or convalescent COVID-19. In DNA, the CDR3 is TGCGCCAGCAGCTTGATGAGGGGACAGGGACATTCACCCCTCCACTTT. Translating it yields CASSLMRGQGHSPLHF. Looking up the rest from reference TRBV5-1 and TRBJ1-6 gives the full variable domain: KAGVTQTPRYLIKTRGQQVTLSCSPISGHRSVSWYQQTPGQGLQFLFEYFSETQRNKGNFPGRFSGRQFSNSRSEMNVSTLELGDSALYLCASSLMRGQGHSPLHFGNGTRLTVT.